The TCR beta chain under discussion was sequenced for a study of cytomegalovirus exposure and HLA in healthy donors. Findings and caveats of the study: The investigators catalogued some 160 TCR beta chains as cytomegalovirus-associated.

Looked up from germline, CDR1 is SGHDT and CDR2 is YYEEEE. The V end was cut by 4 bases, the J end by 0 bases, with 3 bases between. The CDR3 extends over 12 amino acids. Turning to this clone: As yet, its antigen is unknown.

Primers: 60 Vbeta forward and 13 Jbeta reverse. The data were produced by immunoSEQ multiplex PCR, yet TCRdb's version contains in-frame clones alone and is incomplete. This table has 100,000 or so clones, less than 65% appearing once. This receptor was taken from a woman aged 25 to 45 in good health and CMV-seronegative. The chain couples TRBV5-6 to TRBJ2-3, with D unresolved. The sequencing input was PBMCs. The chain's CDR3 is CASSRSTDTQYF. DNA for the CDR3: TGTGCCAGCAGCCGGAGCACAGATACGCAGTATTTT.